This T cell receptor beta chain was recorded in a study of blood T cell repertoires in COVID-19. As for the study in general: The United States, Italy and Spain were the sources of the acute and convalescent COVID-19 samples. The analysed material was cDNA or gDNA that came from T cells, B-cell-depleted T cells, or PBMCs.

Trimming pared 4 bases from V and 0 bases from J, leaving 9 bases between. CDR1 SQVTM and CDR2 ANQGSEA come from the germline V gene. This CDR3 is built from 13 residues. Data came from immunoSEQ multiplex PCR; TCRdb stores just in-frame clones and leaves some out. Among about 60,000 clones listed, roughly 87% were seen once. This sequence joins TRBV29-1 and TRBJ1-1; D uncertain. This receptor was taken from a man in his forties or fifties with active COVID-19. The sequencing input was peripheral blood. CDR3 protein: CSVGGLLNTEAFF. DNA of the CDR3: TGCAGCGTTGGAGGACTACTGAACACTGAAGCTTTCTTT.